This T cell receptor beta chain was obtained from a study of blood T cell repertoires in COVID-19. The repertoire was sequenced with immunoSEQ multiplex PCR; TCRdb's copy has only in-frame clones and lacks some. The table records around 220,000 clones, about 86% of them present only once. The trim removed 1 base at V and 0 bases at J, leaving 15 bases unmatched. This CDR3 is built from 21 residues. CDR1 SGHVS and CDR2 FQNEAQ come from the germline V gene. J is TRBJ1-5 and V is TRBV7-8; 10 nucleotides match TRBD1. Source material: PBMCs or T cells enriched from blood (not recorded which). The clonotype was recovered from a woman aged 45-59 years with acute COVID-19. The DNA for the CDR3 is TGTGCCAGCAGCTTAGATCCCGGGACAGGGGATACAATATATAGCAATCAGCCCCAGCATTTT. Translation gives CASSLDPGTGDTIYSNQPQHF.